These 9 T cell receptor beta chains came from one sample sequenced in a study of T cell changes during pregnancy in multiple sclerosis. The table came from immunoSEQ multiplex PCR; TCRdb's copy has only in-frame clones and leaves some out. The repertoire holds 100,000 or so clones, with almost 95% as singletons. The material was peripheral blood, obtained in the third trimester of pregnancy. These receptors originate from a female donor with multiple sclerosis, enrolled in a pregnancy study.

The gene calls are TRBV4-2 and TRBJ2-1, with 7 bases lining up with TRBD1. Germline CDR1 reads LGHNA; CDR2 reads YNFKEQ. The junction had 16 bases not matched to a gene; V was cut back by 1 base and J by 10 bases. This CDR3 region has 17 residues. CDR3 sequence: CASSQGRRGRGIGEQFF. In DNA form, the CDR3 reads TGTGCCAGCAGCCAAGGACGCAGGGGCAGGGGGATTGGGGAGCAGTTCTTC.

V is TRBV5-4 and J is TRBJ2-5; 9 positions agree with TRBD2. This CDR3 has 15 residues. The junction had 2 bases not matched to a gene; V was cut back by 2 bases and J by 0 bases. Germline CDR1 and CDR2: SGHNT and YYREEE (reference sequence). The CDR3 loop reads CASSFSGSHQETQYF. CDR3 nucleotide sequence: TGTGCCAGCAGCTTTAGCGGGAGCCACCAAGAGACCCAGTACTTC. Together with reference TRBV5-4 and TRBJ2-5, the CDR3 gives the full variable domain: ETGVTQSPTHLIKTRGQQVTLRCSSQSGHNTVSWYQQALGQGPQFIFQYYREEENGRGNFPPRFSGLQFPNYSSELNVNALELDDSALYLCASSFSGSHQETQYFGPGTRLLVL.

The chain links TRBV6-4 to TRBJ1-5; D is unclear. V was clipped by 7 bases and J by 7 bases, with 11 bases between them. The CDR3 loop spans 12 amino acids. CDR1 is MRHNA, CDR2 SNTAGT, per germline. This chain's CDR3 is CASTLLSQPQHF. As DNA, the CDR3 is TGTGCCAGCACCCTCCTGTCCCAGCCCCAGCATTTT.

The chain uses TRBV29-1 and TRBJ2-1, with 12 positions matching TRBD2. Germline assignment: CDR1 SQVTM and CDR2 ANQGSEA. V shed 6 bases, J shed 8 bases, and the junction held 11 bases outside the gene matches. This CDR3 has 15 residues. CDR3 in DNA: TGCAGCGTCGACCAACTAGCGGGAGGAGGCCATGAGCAGTTCTTC. This sequence encodes CSVDQLAGGGHEQFF.

This clone was picked up one time. The gene calls are TRBV19 and TRBJ2-3; unclear D gene. CDR1 is LNHDA, CDR2 SQIVND, per germline (reference sequence). CDR3 length: 12 residues. Trimming took 4 bases from V and 2 from J, leaving 4 bases between them. The CDR3 spells CASSTYTDTQYF. The CDR3 region has the DNA TGTGCCAGTAGTACTTACACAGATACGCAGTATTTT. The full variable domain, in which reference TRBV19 and TRBJ2-3 provide the parts outside the CDR3, is DGGITQSPKYLFRKEGQNVTLSCEQNLNHDAMYWYRQDPGQGLRLIYYSQIVNDFQKGDIAEGYSVSREKKESFPLTVTSAQKNPTAFYLCASSTYTDTQYFGPGTRLTVL.

The rearrangement links TRBV5-6 to TRBJ1-5; no clear D gene. Trimming shortened V by 4 bases and J by 0 bases, and 8 bases separated the two germline ends. CDR1 and CDR2 (germline): SGHDT, YYEEEE. CDR3 length: 14 residues. This chain's CDR3 is CASSVAGSNQPQHF. DNA of the CDR3: TGTGCCAGCAGCGTGGCGGGTAGCAATCAGCCCCAGCATTTT.

This clone was seen once. This rearrangement joins TRBV10-2 to TRBJ2-7; TRBD2 agrees at 9 bases. V lost 5 bases, J lost 7 bases, and 12 bases stayed unmatched. Germline V CDR1 and CDR2: WSHSY, SAAADI. This CDR3 is 15 amino acids long. CDR3 in amino acids: CASSSGTSRTREQYF. CDR3 coding DNA: TGCGCCAGCAGTTCCGGGACTAGCCGTACTCGAGAGCAGTACTTC.

The chain combines TRBV11-2 with TRBJ2-1; 9 bases match TRBD2. V shed 5 bases and J 6 bases; nucleotides not matched to a gene: 11. Germline V lookup: CDR1 SGHAT, CDR2 FQNNGV. This CDR3 comprises 16 residues. The CDR3 region has the DNA TGTGCCAGCAGCCCGGAGGTGGGCGGGAGGGCCAATGAGCAGTTCTTC. Its protein is CASSPEVGGRANEQFF.

This chain uses TRBV2 with TRBJ2-7; no firm D call. Germline CDR1 SNHLY, CDR2 FYNNEI. CDR3 length: 13 residues. Trimming cost V 3 bases and J 2 bases, with 8 bases left between them. The CDR3 bases are TGTGCCAGCAGTGATGCAGGAACCTACGAGCAGTACTTC. Amino acid sequence: CASSDAGTYEQYF.